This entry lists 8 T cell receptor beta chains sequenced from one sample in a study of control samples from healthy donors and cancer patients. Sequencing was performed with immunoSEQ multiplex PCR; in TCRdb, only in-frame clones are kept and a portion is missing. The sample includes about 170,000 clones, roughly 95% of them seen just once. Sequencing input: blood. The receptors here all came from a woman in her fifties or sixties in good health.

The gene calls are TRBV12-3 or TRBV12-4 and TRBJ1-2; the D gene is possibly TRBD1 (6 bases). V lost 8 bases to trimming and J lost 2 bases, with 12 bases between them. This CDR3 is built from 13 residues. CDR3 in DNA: TGTGCCAGCGGCCGTCAGGGGAACTATGGCTACACCTTC. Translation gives CASGRQGNYGYTF.

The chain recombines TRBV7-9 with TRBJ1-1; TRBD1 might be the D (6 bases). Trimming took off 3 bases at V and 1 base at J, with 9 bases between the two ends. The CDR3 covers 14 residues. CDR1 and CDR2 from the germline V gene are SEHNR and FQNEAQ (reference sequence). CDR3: CASSFLTGNTEAFF. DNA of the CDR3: TGTGCCAGCAGCTTCCTGACAGGGAACACTGAAGCTTTCTTT.

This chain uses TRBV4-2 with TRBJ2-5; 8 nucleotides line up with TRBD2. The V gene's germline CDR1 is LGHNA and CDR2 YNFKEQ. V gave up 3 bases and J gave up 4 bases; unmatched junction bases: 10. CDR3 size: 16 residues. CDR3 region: CASSHHRREEGETQYF. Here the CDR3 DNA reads TGTGCCAGCAGCCATCACCGGCGGGAGGAGGGAGAGACCCAGTACTTC.

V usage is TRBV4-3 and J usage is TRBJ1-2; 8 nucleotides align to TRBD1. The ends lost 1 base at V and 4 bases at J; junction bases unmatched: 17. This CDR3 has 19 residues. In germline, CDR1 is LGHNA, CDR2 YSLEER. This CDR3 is CASSQGGWQGAHGAYGYTF. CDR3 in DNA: TGCGCCAGCAGCCAAGGAGGTTGGCAGGGGGCCCACGGGGCCTATGGCTACACCTTC.

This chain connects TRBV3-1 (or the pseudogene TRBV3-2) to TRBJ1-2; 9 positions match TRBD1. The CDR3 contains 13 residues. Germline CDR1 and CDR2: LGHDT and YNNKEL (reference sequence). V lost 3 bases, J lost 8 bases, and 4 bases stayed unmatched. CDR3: CASSQGTGRGYTF. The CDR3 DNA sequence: TGTGCCAGCAGCCAGGGGACAGGGAGAGGCTACACCTTC.

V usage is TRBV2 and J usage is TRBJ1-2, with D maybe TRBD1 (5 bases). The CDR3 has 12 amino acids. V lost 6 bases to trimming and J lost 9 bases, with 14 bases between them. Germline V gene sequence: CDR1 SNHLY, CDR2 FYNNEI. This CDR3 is CASRVRVGSYTF. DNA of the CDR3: TGTGCCAGCAGGGTCAGGGTAGGGAGCTACACCTTC.

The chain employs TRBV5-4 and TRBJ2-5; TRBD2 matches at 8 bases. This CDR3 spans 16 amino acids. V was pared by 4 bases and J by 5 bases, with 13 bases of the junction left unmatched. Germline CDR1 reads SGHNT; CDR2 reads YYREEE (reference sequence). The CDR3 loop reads CASSVDPRGAGETQYF. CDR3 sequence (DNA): TGTGCCAGCAGCGTAGACCCGCGGGGGGCTGGGGAGACCCAGTACTTC.

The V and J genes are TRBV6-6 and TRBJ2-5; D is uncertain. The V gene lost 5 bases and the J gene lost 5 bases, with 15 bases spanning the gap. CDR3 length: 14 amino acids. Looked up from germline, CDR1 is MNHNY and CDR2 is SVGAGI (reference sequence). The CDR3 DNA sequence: TGTGCCAGCAGTCCAGGCCTAGGTACGGAGACCCAGTACTTC. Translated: CASSPGLGTETQYF.